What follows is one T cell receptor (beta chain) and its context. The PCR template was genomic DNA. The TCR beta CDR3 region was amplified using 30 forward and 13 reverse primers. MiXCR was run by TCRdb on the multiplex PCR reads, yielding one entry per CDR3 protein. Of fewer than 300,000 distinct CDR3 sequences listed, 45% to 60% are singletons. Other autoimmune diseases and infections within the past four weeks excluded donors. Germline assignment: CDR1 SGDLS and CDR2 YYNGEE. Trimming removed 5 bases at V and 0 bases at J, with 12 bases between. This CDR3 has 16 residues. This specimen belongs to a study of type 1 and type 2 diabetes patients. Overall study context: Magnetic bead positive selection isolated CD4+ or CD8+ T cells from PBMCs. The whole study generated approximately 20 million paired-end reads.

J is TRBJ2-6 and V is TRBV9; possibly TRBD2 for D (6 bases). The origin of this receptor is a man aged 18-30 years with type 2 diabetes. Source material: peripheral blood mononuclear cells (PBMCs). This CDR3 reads CASSRGRHSGANVLTF. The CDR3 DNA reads TGTGCCAGCAGTCGGGGGAGGCACTCTGGGGCCAACGTCCTGACTTTC.